Presented here are 22 T cell receptor beta chains from one specimen sequenced in a study of OX40 agonist ivuxolimab in advanced cancers. Clones were sequenced by immunoSEQ multiplex PCR, and TCRdb holds only the in-frame ones, with some missing. The table has tens of thousands of clones, about 85% seen once; the top ten hold about 1.3%. Sequenced here: CD4+ or CD8+ T cells sorted from blood, sampled in a trial of the OX40 agonist ivuxolimab. The receptors derive from an adult with an advanced solid tumor such as melanoma, head and neck, liver or kidney cancer.

The chain uses TRBV7-9 and TRBJ1-5; D uncertain. The germline V and J ends were trimmed by 4 bases and 0 bases, with 7 bases remaining between them. CDR3 length: 14 residues. Germline-derived CDR1 and CDR2 are SEHNR and FQNEAQ (reference sequence). The CDR3 sequence: CASSSGSSNQPQHF. The CDR3 DNA reads TGTGCCAGCAGCTCAGGTTCTAGCAATCAGCCCCAGCATTTT.

This rearrangement joins TRBV30 to TRBJ2-1, with 9 bases matching TRBD2. The CDR3 loop spans 15 amino acids. The V and J ends lost 2 bases and 10 bases, in that order; junction bases with no gene match: 12. Germline CDR1 GTSNPN, CDR2 SVGIG (reference sequence). The CDR3 here is CAWSKAGGPLGEQFF. As DNA, the CDR3 is TGTGCCTGGAGTAAAGCGGGGGGTCCCTTAGGGGAGCAGTTCTTC.

The rearrangement uses TRBV23-1 and TRBJ2-7; a weak D match, TRBD1 (5 bases). TRBV23-1 is placed among ORFs of uncertain function. The V end was cut by 5 bases, the J end by 2 bases, with 16 bases between. This CDR3 contains 15 residues. CDR3: CASSARRQPPYEQYF. Written as DNA, the CDR3 is TGCGCCAGCAGTGCGCGTCGACAGCCCCCCTACGAGCAGTACTTC.

DNA for the CDR3: TGTGCTAGTGGTTTGGATCAATCGGGTCGATCAGATACGCAGTATTTT. Encoded protein: CASGLDQSGRSDTQYF. The V and J genes are TRBV12-5 and TRBJ2-3; D gene unclear. Deletions cut 1 base from V and 4 bases from J, with 15 bases between. Germline CDR1 is LGHNT and CDR2 is FRNRAP. The CDR3 totals 16 residues.

This chain connects TRBV27 to TRBJ1-5; a possible D gene is TRBD1 (6 bases). V was pared by 5 bases and J by 7 bases, with 21 bases between. The germline gives CDR1 MNHEY, CDR2 SMNVEV (reference sequence). The CDR3 has 16 residues. This chain's CDR3 is CASSPAGGGPGQPQHF. The CDR3 region has the DNA TGTGCCAGCAGTCCTGCCGGTGGGGGGCCGGGGCAGCCCCAGCATTTT.

Here the CDR3 reads CACASQGGSTDTQYF. The DNA for the CDR3 is TGTGCCTGCGCCTCGCAGGGGGGGAGCACAGATACGCAGTATTTT. V gene TRBV30 combines with J gene TRBJ2-3; D is perhaps TRBD1 or TRBD2 (7 bases each). V lost 6 bases and J lost 0, with 16 bases in between. The CDR3 sequence is 15 residues long. Germline V lookup: CDR1 GTSNPN, CDR2 SVGIG (reference sequence). The whole variable domain, remainder taken from reference TRBV30 and TRBJ2-3, is SQTIHQWPATLVQPVGSPLSLECTVEGTSNPNLYWYRQAAGRGLQLLFYSVGIGQISSEVPQNLSASRPQDRQFILSSKKLLLSDSGFYLCACASQGGSTDTQYFGPGTRLTVL.

In nucleotides, the CDR3 is TGTGCCAGCGGGGCTAGCGGGAGTTACGAGCAGTACTTC. Encoded protein: CASGASGSYEQYF. This chain uses TRBV28 with TRBJ2-7; 10 bases map to TRBD2. Per germline, CDR1 MDHEN and CDR2 SYDVKM. The V segment lost 8 bases and the J segment 4 bases; nucleotides outside the gene matches: 5. This CDR3 spans 13 amino acids.

The chain is built from TRBV5-5 and TRBJ2-3; D is unresolved. The CDR3 runs to 13 residues. V lost 5 bases and J lost 2, with 9 bases in between. Germline-derived CDR1 and CDR2 are SGHKS and YYEKEE (reference sequence). The CDR3 DNA follows: TGTGCCAGCAGGCTCCCCAACACAGATACGCAGTATTTT. Protein: CASRLPNTDTQYF. Full variable domain (missing parts from reference TRBV5-5 and TRBJ2-3): DAGVTQSPTHLIKTRGQQVTLRCSPISGHKSVSWYQQVLGQGPQFIFQYYEKEERGRGNFPDRFSARQFPNYSSELNVNALLLGDSALYLCASRLPNTDTQYFGPGTRLTVL.

This clone was seen once. DNA of the CDR3: TGTGCCAGCAGCGTATTCCCGGGAGCCGGGGAGCTGTTTTTT. Its protein is CASSVFPGAGELFF. The chain is built from TRBV9 and TRBJ2-2, with D possibly TRBD2 on 6 matching bases. Germline CDR1 reads SGDLS; CDR2 reads YYNGEE. This CDR3 is 14 amino acids long. V was trimmed by 1 base and J by 6 bases, leaving 10 bases between them.

The J gene is TRBJ2-1, the V gene TRBV7-2; the D is unclear. Between the trimmed V and J ends, which lost 0 bases and 4 bases, there was a span of 10 bases. The CDR3 extends over 15 amino acids. CDR1 is SGHTA and CDR2 is FQGNSA in the germline V gene. CDR3 coding DNA: TGTGCCAGCAGCTTAGCGCGTACGGCGTACAATGAGCAGTTCTTC. Its translation: CASSLARTAYNEQFF.

A few counts support this clone. This chain links TRBV30 with TRBJ2-5, with 11 positions matching TRBD2. With V trimmed by 2 bases and J by 4 bases, 6 bases remained unmatched. The germline V gene encodes CDR1 GTSNPN and CDR2 SVGIG (reference sequence). The CDR3 is 15 amino acids. This CDR3 is CAWSNKLAGAETQYF. The CDR3 nucleotides read TGTGCCTGGAGTAATAAACTAGCGGGGGCAGAGACCCAGTACTTC.

V usage is TRBV12-5 and J usage is TRBJ1-6; no firm D call. The germline V and J ends were trimmed by 6 bases and 7 bases, with 10 bases remaining between them. The CDR3 extends over 13 amino acids. Germline CDR1 is LGHNT and CDR2 is FRNRAP. Here the CDR3 DNA reads TGTGCTAGTGGGCTGGAGAGAAATTCACCCCTCCACTTT. Translated, it gives CASGLERNSPLHF. Filled out from reference TRBV12-5 and TRBJ1-6, the complete variable domain reads DARVTQTPRHKVTEMGQEVTMRCQPILGHNTVFWYRQTMMQGLELLAYFRNRAPLDDSGMPKDRFSAEMPDATLATLKIQPSEPRDSAVYFCASGLERNSPLHFGNGTRLTVT.

V gene TRBV11-2 combines with J gene TRBJ1-4, with D uncertain. This CDR3 has 14 residues. The germline CDR1 and CDR2 sequences are SGHAT and FQNNGV. Trimming removed 1 base at V and 3 bases at J, with 6 bases between. The CDR3 region has the DNA TGTGCCAGCAGCTTAGTAGGAGCTAATGAAAAACTGTTTTTT. Protein sequence: CASSLVGANEKLFF.

The chain carries TRBV11-2 and TRBJ2-3; D remains ambiguous. V was shortened by 2 bases and J by 0 bases, with 6 bases between the two germline ends. The germline gives CDR1 SGHAT, CDR2 FQNNGV. The CDR3 is 14 residues long. CDR3 residues: CASSLTASTDTQYF. The CDR3 bases are TGTGCCAGCAGCTTAACGGCCAGCACAGATACGCAGTATTTT.

The CDR3 reads CATQDRGHEQYF. In DNA form, the CDR3 reads TGTGCCACCCAGGACAGGGGGCACGAGCAGTACTTC. The chain is built from TRBV19 and TRBJ2-7; 11 nucleotides agree with TRBD1. Germline-derived CDR1 and CDR2 are LNHDA and SQIVND (reference sequence). V lost 10 bases to trimming and J lost 5 bases; unmatched junction nucleotides: 4. This CDR3 is 12 amino acids long.

The rearrangement joins TRBV29-1 to TRBJ2-6; 8 positions match TRBD1. Germline values: CDR1 SQVTM, CDR2 ANQGSEA. The CDR3 covers 16 residues. V dropped 5 bases and J dropped 5; count of bases not matched to a gene: 11. CDR3 nucleotide sequence: TGCAGCGTTATGGACAGGGACCAGGTCTGGGCCAACGTCCTGACTTTC. As protein: CSVMDRDQVWANVLTF.

The rearrangement uses TRBV30 and TRBJ1-1, with D maybe TRBD1 (5 bases). This CDR3 contains 14 residues. V was pared by 0 bases and J by 1 base, with 9 bases between. Germline V CDR1 and CDR2: GTSNPN, SVGIG (reference sequence). CDR3 loop: CAWSVYRGNTEAFF. CDR3 in DNA: TGTGCCTGGAGTGTATATAGGGGGAACACTGAAGCTTTCTTT.

The chain recombines TRBV7-9 with TRBJ2-7; D ambiguous. Germline CDR1 and CDR2: SEHNR and FQNEAQ (reference sequence). The CDR3 sequence is 12 residues long. Trimming shortened V by 2 bases and J by 6 bases, and 8 bases separated the two germline ends. The CDR3 nucleotides read TGTGCCAGCAGCTTAAACGGGCCCGAGCAGTACTTC. Translated, it gives CASSLNGPEQYF.

This chain links TRBV5-8 with TRBJ1-6, with 10 bases lining up with TRBD1. The V gene's germline CDR1 is SGHTS and CDR2 YDEGEE. Trimming cost V 4 bases and J 4 bases; bases outside gene matches: 2. The CDR3 is made up of 15 amino acids. CDR3 in amino acids: CASSLGQGYNSPLHF. In DNA form, the CDR3 reads TGTGCCAGCAGCCTGGGACAGGGGTATAATTCACCCCTCCACTTT.

The J gene is TRBJ1-3, the V gene TRBV9, with 9 positions matching TRBD1. CDR3 size: 16 residues. Germline V gives CDR1 SGDLS, CDR2 YYNGEE. Trimming at V came to 3 bases and at J to 2 bases, leaving 6 bases not matched to a gene. CDR3 in amino acids: CASSAQGADAGNTIYF. The CDR3, as DNA: TGTGCCAGCAGCGCACAGGGGGCTGATGCTGGAAACACCATATATTTT.

The rearrangement joins TRBV5-5 to TRBJ1-3; D gene uncertain. CDR1 and CDR2 from the germline V gene are SGHKS and YYEKEE (reference sequence). V gave up 6 bases and J gave up 0 bases, with 10 bases separating them. The CDR3 runs to 14 residues. For the CDR3, the DNA is TGTGCCAGCACGGGCGGGCCCTCTGGAAACACCATATATTTT. It is translated as CASTGGPSGNTIYF.

This rearrangement joins TRBV9 to TRBJ2-5, with D maybe TRBD2 (6 bases). CDR1 is SGDLS and CDR2 is YYNGEE in the germline V gene. The ends were cut back, 9 bases at V and 2 bases at J, with 17 bases in the middle. This CDR3 is 14 amino acids long. This CDR3 reads CATAPPRGQETQYF. The CDR3 nucleotides are TGTGCCACCGCACCCCCCCGGGGGCAAGAGACCCAGTACTTC.